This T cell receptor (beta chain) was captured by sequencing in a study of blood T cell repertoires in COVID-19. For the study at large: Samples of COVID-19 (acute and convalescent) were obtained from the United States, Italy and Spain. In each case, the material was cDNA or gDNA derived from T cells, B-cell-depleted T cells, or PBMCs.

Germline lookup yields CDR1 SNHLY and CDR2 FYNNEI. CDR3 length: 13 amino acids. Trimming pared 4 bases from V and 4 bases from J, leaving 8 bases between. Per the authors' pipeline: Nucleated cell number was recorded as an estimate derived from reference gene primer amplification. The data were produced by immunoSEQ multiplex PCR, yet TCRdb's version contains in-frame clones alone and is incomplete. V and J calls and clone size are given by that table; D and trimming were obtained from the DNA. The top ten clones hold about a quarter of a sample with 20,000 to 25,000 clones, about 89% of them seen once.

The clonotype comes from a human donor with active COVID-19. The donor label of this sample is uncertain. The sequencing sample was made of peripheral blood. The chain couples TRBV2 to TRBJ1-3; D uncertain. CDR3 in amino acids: CASSGLSGNTIYF. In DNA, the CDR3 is TGTGCCAGCAGTGGGCTCTCCGGAAACACCATATATTTT.